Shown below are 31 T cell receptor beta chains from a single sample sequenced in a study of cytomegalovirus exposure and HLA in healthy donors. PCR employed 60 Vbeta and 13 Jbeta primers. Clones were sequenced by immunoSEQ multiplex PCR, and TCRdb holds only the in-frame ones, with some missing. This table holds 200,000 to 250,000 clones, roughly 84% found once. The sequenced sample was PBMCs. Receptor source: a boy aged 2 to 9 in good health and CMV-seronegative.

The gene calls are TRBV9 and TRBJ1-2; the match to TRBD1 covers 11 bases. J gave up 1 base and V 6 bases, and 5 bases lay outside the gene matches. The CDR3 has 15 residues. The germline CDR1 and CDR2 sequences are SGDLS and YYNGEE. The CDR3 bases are TGTGCCAGCACCACCGGGACAGGGGGTAACTATGGCTACACCTTC. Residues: CASTTGTGGNYGYTF. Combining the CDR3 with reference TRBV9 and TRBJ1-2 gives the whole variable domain DSGVTQTPKHLITATGQRVTLRCSPRSGDLSVYWYQQSLDQGLQFLIQYYNGEERAKGNILERFSAQQFPDLHSELNLSSLELGDSALYFCASTTGTGGNYGYTFGSGTRLTVV.

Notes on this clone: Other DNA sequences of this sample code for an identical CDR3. The CDR3 loop reads CASSYPGQGNQETQYF. The CDR3 nucleotides are TGTGCCAGCAGTTACCCCGGACAGGGGAATCAAGAGACCCAGTACTTC. This chain links TRBV6-6 with TRBJ2-5; 9 bases fit TRBD1. CDR1 is MNHNY and CDR2 is SVGAGI in the germline V gene (reference sequence). V lost 2 bases to trimming and J lost 2 bases; unmatched junction nucleotides: 6. The CDR3 is made up of 16 amino acids.

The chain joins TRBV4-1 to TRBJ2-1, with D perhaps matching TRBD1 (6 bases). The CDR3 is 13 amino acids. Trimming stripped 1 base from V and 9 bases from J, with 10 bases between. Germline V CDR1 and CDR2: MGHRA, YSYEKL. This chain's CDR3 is CASSQGTAPEQFF. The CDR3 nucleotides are TGCGCCAGCAGCCAAGGGACAGCACCTGAGCAGTTCTTC.

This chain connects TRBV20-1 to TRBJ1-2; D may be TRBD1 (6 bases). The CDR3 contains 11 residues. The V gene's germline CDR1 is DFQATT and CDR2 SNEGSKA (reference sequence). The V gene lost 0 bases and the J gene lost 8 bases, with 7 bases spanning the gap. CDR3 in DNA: TGCAGTGCTAGAGAAGGGGGAGGCTACACCTTC. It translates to CSAREGGGYTF.

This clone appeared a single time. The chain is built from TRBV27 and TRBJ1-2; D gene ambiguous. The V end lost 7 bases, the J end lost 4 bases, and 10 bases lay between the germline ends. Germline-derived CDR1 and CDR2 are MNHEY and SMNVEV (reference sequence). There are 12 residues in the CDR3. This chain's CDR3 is CASKAGAYGYTF. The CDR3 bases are TGTGCCAGCAAGGCAGGCGCCTATGGCTACACCTTC.

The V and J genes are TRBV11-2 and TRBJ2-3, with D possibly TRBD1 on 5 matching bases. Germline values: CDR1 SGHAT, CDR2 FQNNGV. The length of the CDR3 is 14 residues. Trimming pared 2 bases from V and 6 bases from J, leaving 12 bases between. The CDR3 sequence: CASSLSVGADTQYF. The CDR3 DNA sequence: TGTGCCAGCAGCTTATCGGTTGGGGCGGATACGCAGTATTTT.

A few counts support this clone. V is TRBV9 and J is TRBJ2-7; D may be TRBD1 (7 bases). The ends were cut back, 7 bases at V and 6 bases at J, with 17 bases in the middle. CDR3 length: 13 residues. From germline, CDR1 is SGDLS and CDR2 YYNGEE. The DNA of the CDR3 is TGTGCCAGCGGCGCGCGGCAGGGGGGCGAGCAGTACTTC. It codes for CASGARQGGEQYF.

The CDR3 protein is CASSPRDREGYGYTF. DNA for the CDR3: TGTGCCAGCAGTCCCCGGGACAGGGAGGGCTATGGCTACACCTTC. The chain recombines TRBV6-1 with TRBJ1-2; 9 bases line up with TRBD1. Losses at the gene ends were 5 bases for V and 4 bases for J; bases not matched to a gene: 8. This CDR3 has 15 amino acids. The germline CDR1 and CDR2 sequences are MNHNS and SASEGT.

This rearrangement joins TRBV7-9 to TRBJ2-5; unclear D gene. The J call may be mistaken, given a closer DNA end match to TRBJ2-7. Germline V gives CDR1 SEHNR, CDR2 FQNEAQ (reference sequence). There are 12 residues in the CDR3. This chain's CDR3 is CASSSSIYEQYF. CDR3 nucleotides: TGTGCCAGCAGCTCGAGCATCTACGAGCAGTACTTC.

This CDR3 is CASSSRQTIGEKLFF. CDR3 coding DNA: TGTGCCAGCAGCTCACGACAGACCATCGGTGAAAAACTGTTTTTT. The rearrangement uses TRBV4-2 and TRBJ1-4; possibly TRBD1 for D (5 bases). Germline CDR1 reads LGHNA; CDR2 reads YNFKEQ. Trimming shortened V by 5 bases and J by 7 bases, and 17 bases separated the two germline ends. The CDR3 covers 15 residues.

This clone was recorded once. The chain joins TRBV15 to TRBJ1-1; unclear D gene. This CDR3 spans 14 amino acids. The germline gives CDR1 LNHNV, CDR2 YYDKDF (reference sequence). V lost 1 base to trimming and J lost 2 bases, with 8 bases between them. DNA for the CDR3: TGTGCCACCAGCAGAGCCGCAGTAAACACTGAAGCTTTCTTT. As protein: CATSRAAVNTEAFF.

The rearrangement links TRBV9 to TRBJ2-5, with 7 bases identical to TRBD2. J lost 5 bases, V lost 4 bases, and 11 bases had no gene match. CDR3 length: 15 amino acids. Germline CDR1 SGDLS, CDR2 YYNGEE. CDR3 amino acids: CASSPVGGSGETQYF. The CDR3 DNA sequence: TGTGCCAGCAGCCCGGTGGGCGGGAGCGGGGAGACCCAGTACTTC.

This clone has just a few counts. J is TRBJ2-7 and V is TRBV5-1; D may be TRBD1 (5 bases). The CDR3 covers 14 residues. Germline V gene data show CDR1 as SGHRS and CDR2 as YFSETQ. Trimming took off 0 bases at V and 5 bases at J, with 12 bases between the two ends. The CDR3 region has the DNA TGCGCCAGCAGCTTGGGTACCAGGGCACACGAGCAGTACTTC. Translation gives CASSLGTRAHEQYF.

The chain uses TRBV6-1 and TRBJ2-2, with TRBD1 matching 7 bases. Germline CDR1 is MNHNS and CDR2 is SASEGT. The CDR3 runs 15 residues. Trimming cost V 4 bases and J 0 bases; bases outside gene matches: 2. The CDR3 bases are TGTGCCAGCAGTGGAGGGACAGCGAACACCGGGGAGCTGTTTTTT. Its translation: CASSGGTANTGELFF.

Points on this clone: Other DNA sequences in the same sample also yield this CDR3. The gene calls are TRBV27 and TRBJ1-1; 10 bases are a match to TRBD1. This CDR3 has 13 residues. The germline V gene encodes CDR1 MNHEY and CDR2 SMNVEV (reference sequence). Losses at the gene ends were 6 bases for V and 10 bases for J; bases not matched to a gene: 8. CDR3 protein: CASSRDRGCSAFF. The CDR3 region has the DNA TGTGCCAGCAGCCGGGACAGGGGATGTTCAGCTTTCTTT.

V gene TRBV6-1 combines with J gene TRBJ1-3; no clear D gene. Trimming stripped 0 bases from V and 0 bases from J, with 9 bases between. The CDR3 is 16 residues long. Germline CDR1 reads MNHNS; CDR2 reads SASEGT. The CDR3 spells CASSEARDSSGNTIYF. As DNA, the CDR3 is TGTGCCAGCAGTGAAGCTCGAGATAGCTCTGGAAACACCATATATTTT.

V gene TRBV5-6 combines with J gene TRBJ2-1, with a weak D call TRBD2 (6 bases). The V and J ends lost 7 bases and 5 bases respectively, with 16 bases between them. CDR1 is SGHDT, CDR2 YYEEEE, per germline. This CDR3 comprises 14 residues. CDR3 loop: CASQEQAGHNEQFF. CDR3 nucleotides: TGTGCCAGCCAGGAACAGGCGGGACACAATGAGCAGTTCTTC.

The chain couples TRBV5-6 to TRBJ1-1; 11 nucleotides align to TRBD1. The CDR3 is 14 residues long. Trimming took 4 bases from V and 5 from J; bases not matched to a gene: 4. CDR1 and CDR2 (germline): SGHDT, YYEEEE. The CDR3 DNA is TGTGCCAGCAGCCCGGACAGGGGGCGGACTGAAGCTTTCTTT. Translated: CASSPDRGRTEAFF. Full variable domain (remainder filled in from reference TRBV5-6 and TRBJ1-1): DAGVTQSPTHLIKTRGQQVTLRCSPKSGHDTVSWYQQALGQGPQFIFQYYEEEERQRGNFPDRFSGHQFPNYSSELNVNALLLGDSALYLCASSPDRGRTEAFFGQGTRLTVV.

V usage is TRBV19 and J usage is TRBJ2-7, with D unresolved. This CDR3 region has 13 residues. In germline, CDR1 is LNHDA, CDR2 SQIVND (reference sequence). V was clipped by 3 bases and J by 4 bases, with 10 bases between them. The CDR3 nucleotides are TGTGCCAGTAGTATCAACAGTCGATACGAGCAGTACTTC. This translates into CASSINSRYEQYF.

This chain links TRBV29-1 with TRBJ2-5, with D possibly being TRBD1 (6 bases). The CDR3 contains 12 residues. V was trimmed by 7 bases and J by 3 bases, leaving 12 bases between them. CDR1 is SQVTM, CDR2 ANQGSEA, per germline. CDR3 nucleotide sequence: TGCAGCGGGGGACAAAGAGAAGAGACCCAGTACTTC. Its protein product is CSGGQREETQYF.

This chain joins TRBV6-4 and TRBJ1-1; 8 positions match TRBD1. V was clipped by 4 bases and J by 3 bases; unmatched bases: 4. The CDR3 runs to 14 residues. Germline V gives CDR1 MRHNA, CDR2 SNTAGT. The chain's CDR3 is CASSGTGGYTEAFF. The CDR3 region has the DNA TGTGCCAGCAGTGGTACAGGGGGGTACACTGAAGCTTTCTTT.

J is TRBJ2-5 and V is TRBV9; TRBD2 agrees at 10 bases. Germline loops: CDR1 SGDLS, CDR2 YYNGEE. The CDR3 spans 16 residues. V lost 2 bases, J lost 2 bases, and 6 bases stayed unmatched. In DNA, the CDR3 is TGTGCCAGCAGCGTTGGTAGCGGGAGGCCTCAAGAGACCCAGTACTTC. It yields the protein CASSVGSGRPQETQYF.

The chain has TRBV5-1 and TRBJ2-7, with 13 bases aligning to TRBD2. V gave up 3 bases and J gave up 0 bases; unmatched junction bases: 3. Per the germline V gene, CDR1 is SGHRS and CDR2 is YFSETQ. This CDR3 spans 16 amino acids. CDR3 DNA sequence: TGCGCCAGCAGCTGGGGGACTAGCGGGGCCTCCTACGAGCAGTACTTC. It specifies CASSWGTSGASYEQYF.

CDR3 amino acids: CASSDGIAGGPTDTQYF. CDR3 DNA sequence: TGTGCCAGCAGTGACGGTATAGCGGGGGGGCCTACAGATACGCAGTATTTT. The chain uses TRBV6-1 and TRBJ2-3; TRBD2 agrees at 11 bases. From germline, CDR1 is MNHNS and CDR2 SASEGT. The CDR3 consists of 17 residues. V shed 3 bases and J 3 bases; nucleotides not matched to a gene: 8.

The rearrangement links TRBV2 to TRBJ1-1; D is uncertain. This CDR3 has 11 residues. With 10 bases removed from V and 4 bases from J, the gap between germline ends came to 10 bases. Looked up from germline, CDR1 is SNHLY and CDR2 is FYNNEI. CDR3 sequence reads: CATWGGTEAFF. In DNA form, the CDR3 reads TGTGCCACGTGGGGAGGCACTGAAGCTTTCTTT. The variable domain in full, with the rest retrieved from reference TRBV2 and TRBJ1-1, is EPEVTQTPSHQVTQMGQEVILRCVPISNHLYFYWYRQILGQKVEFLVSFYNNEISEKSEIFDDQFSVERPDGSNFTLKIRSTKLEDSAMYFCATWGGTEAFFGQGTRLTVV.

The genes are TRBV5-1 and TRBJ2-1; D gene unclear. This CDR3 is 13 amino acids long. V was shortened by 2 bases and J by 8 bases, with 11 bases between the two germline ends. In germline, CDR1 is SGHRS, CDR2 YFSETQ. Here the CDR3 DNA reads TGCGCCAGCAGCTTTCTTCGAGTGGATGAGCAGTTCTTC. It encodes CASSFLRVDEQFF. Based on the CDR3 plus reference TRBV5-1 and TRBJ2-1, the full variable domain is KAGVTQTPRYLIKTRGQQVTLSCSPISGHRSVSWYQQTPGQGLQFLFEYFSETQRNKGNFPGRFSGRQFSNSRSEMNVSTLELGDSALYLCASSFLRVDEQFFGPGTRLTVL.

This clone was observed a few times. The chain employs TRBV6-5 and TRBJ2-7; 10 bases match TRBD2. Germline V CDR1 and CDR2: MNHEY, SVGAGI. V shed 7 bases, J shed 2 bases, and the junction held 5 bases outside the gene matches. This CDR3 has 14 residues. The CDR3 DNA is TGTGCCAGCACTAGCGGGGGACCGCCCTACGAGCAGTACTTC. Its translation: CASTSGGPPYEQYF.

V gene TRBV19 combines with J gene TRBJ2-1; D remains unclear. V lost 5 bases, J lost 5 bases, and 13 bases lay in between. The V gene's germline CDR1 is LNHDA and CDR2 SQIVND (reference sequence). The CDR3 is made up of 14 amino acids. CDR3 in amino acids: CASSLARLDNEQFF. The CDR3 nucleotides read TGTGCCAGTAGTCTGGCCCGCCTAGACAATGAGCAGTTCTTC. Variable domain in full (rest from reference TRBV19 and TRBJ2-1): DGGITQSPKYLFRKEGQNVTLSCEQNLNHDAMYWYRQDPGQGLRLIYYSQIVNDFQKGDIAEGYSVSREKKESFPLTVTSAQKNPTAFYLCASSLARLDNEQFFGPGTRLTVL.

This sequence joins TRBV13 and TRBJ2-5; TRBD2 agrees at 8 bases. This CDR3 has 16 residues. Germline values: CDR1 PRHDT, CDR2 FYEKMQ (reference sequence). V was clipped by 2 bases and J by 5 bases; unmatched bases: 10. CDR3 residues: CASSLQNGGARETQYF. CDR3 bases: TGTGCCAGCAGCTTACAGAACGGGGGGGCACGGGAGACCCAGTACTTC.

CDR3 sequence: CASSQGTSGYANTGELFF. In nucleotides, the CDR3 is TGCGCCAGCAGCCAAGGGACTAGCGGGTACGCGAACACCGGGGAGCTGTTTTTT. The V call is TRBV4-1, the J call TRBJ2-2; 11 positions agree with TRBD2. The CDR3 totals 18 residues. Germline CDR1 and CDR2: MGHRA and YSYEKL. The trim removed 1 base at V and 0 bases at J, leaving 4 bases unmatched.

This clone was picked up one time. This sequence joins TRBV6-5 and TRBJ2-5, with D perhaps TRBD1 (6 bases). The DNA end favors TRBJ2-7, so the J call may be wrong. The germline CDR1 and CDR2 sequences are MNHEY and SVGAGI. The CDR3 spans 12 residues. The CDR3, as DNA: TGTGCCAGCAGTTATATAGGGGGCGAGCAGTACTTC. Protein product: CASSYIGGEQYF.